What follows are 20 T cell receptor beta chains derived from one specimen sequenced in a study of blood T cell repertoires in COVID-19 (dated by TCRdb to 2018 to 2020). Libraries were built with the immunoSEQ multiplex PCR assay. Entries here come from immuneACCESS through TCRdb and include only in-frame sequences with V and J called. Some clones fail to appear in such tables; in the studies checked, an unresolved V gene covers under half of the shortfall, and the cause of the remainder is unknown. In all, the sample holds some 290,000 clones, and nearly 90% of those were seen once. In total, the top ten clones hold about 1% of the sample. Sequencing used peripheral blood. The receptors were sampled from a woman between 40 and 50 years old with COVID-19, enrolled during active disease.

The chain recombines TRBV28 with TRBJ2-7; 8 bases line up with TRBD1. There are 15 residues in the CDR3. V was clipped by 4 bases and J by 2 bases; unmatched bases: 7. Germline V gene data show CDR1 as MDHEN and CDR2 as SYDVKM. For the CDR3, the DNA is TGTGCCAGCAGTTACTACAGGGGGGCGGCCTACGAGCAGTACTTC. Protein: CASSYYRGAAYEQYF.

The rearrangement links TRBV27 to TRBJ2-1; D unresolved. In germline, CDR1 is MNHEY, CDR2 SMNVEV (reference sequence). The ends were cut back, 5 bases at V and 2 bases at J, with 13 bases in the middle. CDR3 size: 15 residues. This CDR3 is CASSATYPTYNEQFF. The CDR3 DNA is TGTGCCAGCAGTGCGACATATCCCACCTACAATGAGCAGTTCTTC.

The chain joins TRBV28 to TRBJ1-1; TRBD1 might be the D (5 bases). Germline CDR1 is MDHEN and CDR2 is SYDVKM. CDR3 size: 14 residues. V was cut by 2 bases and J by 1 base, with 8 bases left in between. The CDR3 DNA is TGTGCCAGCAGTTTACACGACAGGAACACTGAAGCTTTCTTT. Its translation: CASSLHDRNTEAFF.

CDR3 in amino acids: CASSIRAFNYGYTF. In DNA form, the CDR3 reads TGTGCCAGTAGTATCAGGGCCTTTAACTATGGCTACACCTTC. The rearrangement joins TRBV19 to TRBJ1-2, with D possibly TRBD1 on 5 matching bases. Germline lookup yields CDR1 LNHDA and CDR2 SQIVND (reference sequence). Trimming took off 3 bases at V and 1 base at J, with 9 bases between the two ends. The CDR3 length is 14 residues.

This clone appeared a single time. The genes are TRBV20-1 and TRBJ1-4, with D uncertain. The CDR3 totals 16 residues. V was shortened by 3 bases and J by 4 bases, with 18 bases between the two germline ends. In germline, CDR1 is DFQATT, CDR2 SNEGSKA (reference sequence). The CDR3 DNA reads TGCAGTGCTAGTTACAGCCTTGGCCTACTTAATGAAAAACTGTTTTTT. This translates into CSASYSLGLLNEKLFF.

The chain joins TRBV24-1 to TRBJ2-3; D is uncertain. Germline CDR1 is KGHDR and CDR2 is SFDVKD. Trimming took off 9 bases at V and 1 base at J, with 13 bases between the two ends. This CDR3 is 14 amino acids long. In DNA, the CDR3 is TGTGCCACCGGAGCGAGATCTCGCACAGATACGCAGTATTTT. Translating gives CATGARSRTDTQYF.

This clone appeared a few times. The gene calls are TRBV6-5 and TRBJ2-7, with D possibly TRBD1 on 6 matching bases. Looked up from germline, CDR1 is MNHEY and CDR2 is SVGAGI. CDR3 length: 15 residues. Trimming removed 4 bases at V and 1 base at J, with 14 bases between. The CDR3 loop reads CASSFILQGSYEQYF. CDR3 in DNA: TGTGCCAGCAGTTTCATTCTACAGGGTTCCTACGAGCAGTACTTC.

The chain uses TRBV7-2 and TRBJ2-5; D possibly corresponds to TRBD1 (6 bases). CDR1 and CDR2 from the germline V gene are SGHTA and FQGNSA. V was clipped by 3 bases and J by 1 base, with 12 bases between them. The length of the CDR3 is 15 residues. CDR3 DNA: TGTGCCAGCAGCTTCAGACAGGCAACCCAAGAGACCCAGTACTTC. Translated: CASSFRQATQETQYF.

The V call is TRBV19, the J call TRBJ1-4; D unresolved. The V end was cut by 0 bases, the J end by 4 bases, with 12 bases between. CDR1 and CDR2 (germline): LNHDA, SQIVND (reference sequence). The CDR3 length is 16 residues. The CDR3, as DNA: TGTGCCAGTAGTATAGATGCGGGCAGAATTAATGAAAAACTGTTTTTT. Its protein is CASSIDAGRINEKLFF.

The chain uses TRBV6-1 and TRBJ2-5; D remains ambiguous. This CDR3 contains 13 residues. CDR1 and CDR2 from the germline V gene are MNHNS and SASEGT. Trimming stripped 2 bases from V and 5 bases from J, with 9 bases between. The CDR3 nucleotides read TGTGCCAGCAGTGAACTAGTATACGAGACCCAGTACTTC. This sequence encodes CASSELVYETQYF.

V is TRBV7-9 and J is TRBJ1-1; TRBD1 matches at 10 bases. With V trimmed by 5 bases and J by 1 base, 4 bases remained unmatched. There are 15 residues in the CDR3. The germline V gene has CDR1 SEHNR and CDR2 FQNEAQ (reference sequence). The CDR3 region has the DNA TGTGCCAGCAGCCGGACAGGGGGGGAGAACACTGAAGCTTTCTTT. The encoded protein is CASSRTGGENTEAFF. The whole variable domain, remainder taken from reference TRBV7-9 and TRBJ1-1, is DTGVSQNPRHKITKRGQNVTFRCDPISEHNRLYWYRQTLGQGPEFLTYFQNEAQLEKSRLLSDRFSAERPKGSFSTLEIQRTEQGDSAMYLCASSRTGGENTEAFFGQGTRLTVV.

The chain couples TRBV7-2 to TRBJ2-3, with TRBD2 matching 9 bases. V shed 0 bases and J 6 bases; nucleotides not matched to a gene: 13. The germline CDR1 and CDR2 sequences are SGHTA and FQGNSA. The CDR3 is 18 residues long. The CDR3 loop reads CASSLARGGNSVTDTQYF. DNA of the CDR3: TGTGCCAGCAGCTTAGCGCGGGGGGGGAATTCTGTAACGGATACGCAGTATTTT. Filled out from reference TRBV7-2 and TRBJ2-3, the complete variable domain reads GAGVSQSPSNKVTEKGKDVELRCDPISGHTALYWYRQSLGQGLEFLIYFQGNSAPDKSGLPSDRFSAERTGGSVSTLTIQRTQQEDSAVYLCASSLARGGNSVTDTQYFGPGTRLTVL.

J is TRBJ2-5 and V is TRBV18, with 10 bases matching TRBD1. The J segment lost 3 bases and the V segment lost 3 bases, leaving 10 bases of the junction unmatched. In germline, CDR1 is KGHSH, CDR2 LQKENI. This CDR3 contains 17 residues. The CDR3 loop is CASSPLFRDRGEETQYF. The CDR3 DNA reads TGTGCCAGCTCACCTCTCTTCCGGGACAGGGGAGAAGAGACCCAGTACTTC. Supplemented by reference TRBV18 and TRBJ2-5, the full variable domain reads NAGVMQNPRHLVRRRGQEARLRCSPMKGHSHVYWYRQLPEEGLKFMVYLQKENIIDESGMPKERFSAEFPKEGPSILRIQQVVRGDSAAYFCASSPLFRDRGEETQYFGPGTRLLVL.

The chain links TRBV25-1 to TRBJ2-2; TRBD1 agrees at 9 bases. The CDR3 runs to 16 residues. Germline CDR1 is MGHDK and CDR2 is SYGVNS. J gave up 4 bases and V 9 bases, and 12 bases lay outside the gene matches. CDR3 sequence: CASASLGQGVTGELFF. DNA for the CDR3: TGTGCCAGTGCTAGCCTGGGACAGGGAGTCACCGGGGAGCTGTTTTTT.

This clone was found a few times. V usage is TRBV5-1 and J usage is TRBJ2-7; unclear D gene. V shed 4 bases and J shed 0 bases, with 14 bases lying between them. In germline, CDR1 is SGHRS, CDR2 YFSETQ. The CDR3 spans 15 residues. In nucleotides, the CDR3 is TGCGCCAGCAGCCCAAACTCGGCGGCCTCCTACGAGCAGTACTTC. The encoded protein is CASSPNSAASYEQYF.

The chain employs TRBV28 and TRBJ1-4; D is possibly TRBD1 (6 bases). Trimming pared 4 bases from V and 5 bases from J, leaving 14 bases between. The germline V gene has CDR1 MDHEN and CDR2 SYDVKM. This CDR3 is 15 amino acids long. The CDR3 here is CASSSLGTQNEKLFF. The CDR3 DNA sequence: TGTGCCAGCAGTTCTCTCGGGACACAAAATGAAAAACTGTTTTTT.

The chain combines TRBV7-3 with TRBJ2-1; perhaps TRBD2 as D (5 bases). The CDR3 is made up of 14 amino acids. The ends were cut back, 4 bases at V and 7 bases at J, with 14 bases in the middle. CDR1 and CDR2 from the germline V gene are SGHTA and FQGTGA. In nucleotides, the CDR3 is TGTGCCAGCAGCTCAACGGACTCTATGAATGAGCAGTTCTTC. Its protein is CASSSTDSMNEQFF.

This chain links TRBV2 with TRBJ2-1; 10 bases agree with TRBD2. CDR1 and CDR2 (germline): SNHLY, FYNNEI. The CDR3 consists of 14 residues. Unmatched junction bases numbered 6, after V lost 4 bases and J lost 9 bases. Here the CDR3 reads CASSVGLAGVEQFF. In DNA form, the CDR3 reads TGTGCCAGCAGTGTTGGGCTAGCGGGGGTTGAGCAGTTCTTC.

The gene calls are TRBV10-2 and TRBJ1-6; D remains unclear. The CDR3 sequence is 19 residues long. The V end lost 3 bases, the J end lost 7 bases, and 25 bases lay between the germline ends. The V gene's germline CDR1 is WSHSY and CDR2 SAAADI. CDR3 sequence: CASSDPRGGSHHGNSPLHF. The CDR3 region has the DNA TGCGCCAGCAGTGACCCTCGTGGAGGGTCCCACCACGGGAATTCACCCCTCCACTTT.

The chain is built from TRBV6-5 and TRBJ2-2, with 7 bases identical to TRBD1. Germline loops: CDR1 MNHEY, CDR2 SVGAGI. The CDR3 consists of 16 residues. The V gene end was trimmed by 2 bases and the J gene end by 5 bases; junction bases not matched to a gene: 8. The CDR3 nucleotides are TGTGCCAGCAGTTACCCGACAGGGTCTTTAACCGGGGAGCTGTTTTTT. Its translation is CASSYPTGSLTGELFF.